This T cell receptor beta chain originates from a study of shared clonotypes between healthy human individuals. Study-wide findings and caveats: Memory subsets generally showed lower estimated richness than naive subsets.

On this clone: Its antigen is still unknown.

The healthy adult donors were HIV-negative and reported no recent acute infections or vaccinations. Clones were read by immunoSEQ multiplex PCR, and TCRdb kept only the in-frame ones, dropping some. The repertoire holds 2 million to 2.5 million clones, around 92% seen once, with about 0.41% in the top ten. The clonotype originates from a man aged 18 to 30 in good health. Some clones in this sample may be carry-over from other donors' samples. Input material: naive CD4+ T cells from PBMCs. The subset here: CD45RA+ positively selected.

The CDR3 DNA reads TGTGCCAGCAGCTTTGGGACAGGGCGGGTCACAGATACGCAGTATTTT. Amino acids: CASSFGTGRVTDTQYF. The chain links TRBV5-4 to TRBJ2-3; TRBD1 matches at 9 bases. Germline CDR1 and CDR2: SGHNT and YYREEE (reference sequence). V shed 2 bases and J 2 bases; nucleotides not matched to a gene: 6. The CDR3 runs 16 residues.